This record covers a single T cell receptor (beta chain). Its antigen is as yet unknown. The method was immunoSEQ multiplex PCR; TCRdb's version includes in-frame clones alone and lacks a portion of them. This sample has roughly 86,000 clones; roughly 92% occur once, and the top ten carry 2.8%. Trimming removed 2 bases at V and 5 bases at J, with 19 bases between. The CDR3 consists of 16 residues. Germline CDR1 MRHNA, CDR2 SNTAGT. This entry comes from a study of OX40 agonist ivuxolimab in advanced cancers. Notes on the study in general: Expansion of clones was among the lowest in partial responders at 0.1-3.0 mg/kg.

The source is an adult with an advanced solid tumor such as melanoma, head and neck, liver or kidney cancer. The V and J genes are TRBV6-4 and TRBJ2-7; either TRBD1 or TRBD2 may supply D (6 bases each). The specimen was CD4+ or CD8+ T cells sorted from blood, collected in a trial of the OX40 agonist ivuxolimab. CDR3: CASSDPAGPRGHEQYF. CDR3 DNA: TGTGCCAGCAGTGACCCAGCGGGCCCCAGGGGCCACGAGCAGTACTTC.